Sequencing of this TCR beta chain was carried out in a study of cytomegalovirus exposure and HLA in healthy donors. The germline gives CDR1 SGHAT, CDR2 FQNNGV. V was shortened by 1 base and J by 6 bases, with 6 bases between the two germline ends. The CDR3 extends over 13 amino acids. Whereas donors were nominally healthy upon sampling, unrecorded immune exposures were probable. The table lists this clone with a count of one. Amplification used 60 Vbeta primers and 13 Jbeta primers. Method: immunoSEQ multiplex PCR; TCRdb's copy keeps in-frame clones and lacks some. The sample records over 100,000 clones, 85% to 90% being singletons.

Sequenced material: PBMCs. The V call is TRBV11-2, the J call TRBJ2-2; possibly TRBD2 for D (5 bases). The sequence came from a young woman in good health and CMV-seronegative. The chain's CDR3 is CASSLGAAGELFF. For the CDR3, the DNA is TGTGCCAGCAGCTTAGGAGCGGCCGGGGAGCTGTTTTTT.